Each of the 18 T cell receptor beta chains below was sequenced from the same sample in a study of blood T cell repertoires in COVID-19. The data were produced by immunoSEQ multiplex PCR, yet TCRdb's version contains in-frame clones alone and is incomplete. This table holds 250,000 to 350,000 clones, 80% to 90% found once. Sequencing was performed on PBMCs or T cells enriched from blood (not recorded which). The receptors derive from a woman in her 30s who had recovered from COVID-19.

This chain connects TRBV18 to TRBJ1-1; TRBD1 aligns across 8 bases. The germline gives CDR1 KGHSH, CDR2 LQKENI. V gave up 1 base and J gave up 1 base; unmatched junction bases: 11. This CDR3 region has 18 residues. The CDR3 bases are TGTGCCAGCTCACCACGATATACAGGGGGTGAGCGGAACACTGAAGCTTTCTTT. Protein product: CASSPRYTGGERNTEAFF.

The chain is built from TRBV5-1 and TRBJ2-3, with D tentatively TRBD1 (6 bases). The V gene lost 4 bases and the J gene lost 0 bases, with 12 bases spanning the gap. This CDR3 comprises 15 residues. Germline loops: CDR1 SGHRS, CDR2 YFSETQ. Here the CDR3 reads CASSIMDSSTDTQYF. DNA of the CDR3: TGCGCCAGCAGCATTATGGACAGTAGCACAGATACGCAGTATTTT.

The gene calls are TRBV7-2 and TRBJ1-4; 9 bases line up with TRBD1. V gave up 5 bases and J gave up 10 bases; unmatched junction bases: 11. Germline V CDR1 and CDR2: SGHTA, FQGNSA. This CDR3 spans 15 amino acids. CDR3 loop: CASSLMGTGSGKLFF. For the CDR3, the DNA is TGTGCCAGCAGCCTCATGGGGACAGGGAGCGGAAAACTGTTTTTT. Full variable domain (remainder filled in from reference TRBV7-2 and TRBJ1-4): GAGVSQSPSNKVTEKGKDVELRCDPISGHTALYWYRQSLGQGLEFLIYFQGNSAPDKSGLPSDRFSAERTGGSVSTLTIQRTQQEDSAVYLCASSLMGTGSGKLFFGSGTQLSVL.

The V gene is TRBV15, the J gene TRBJ1-5; perhaps TRBD1 as D (6 bases). The V gene lost 3 bases and the J gene lost 5 bases, with 8 bases spanning the gap. Germline values: CDR1 LNHNV, CDR2 YYDKDF (reference sequence). This CDR3 is 13 amino acids long. The CDR3 spells CATSRKGDQPQHF. CDR3 DNA: TGTGCCACCAGCAGGAAGGGGGATCAGCCCCAGCATTTT.

The chain has TRBV28 and TRBJ1-1; the D is unclear. There are 15 residues in the CDR3. The V gene lost 7 bases and the J gene lost 3 bases, with 18 bases spanning the gap. The germline V gene has CDR1 MDHEN and CDR2 SYDVKM. DNA of the CDR3: TGTGCCAGCATATCTCTGGCGGTTTCGCACACTGAAGCTTTCTTT. This translates into CASISLAVSHTEAFF. The full variable domain, with the rest looked up from reference TRBV28 and TRBJ1-1, is DVKVTQSSRYLVKRTGEKVFLECVQDMDHENMFWYRQDPGLGLRLIYFSYDVKMKEKGDIPEGYSVSREKKERFSLILESASTNQTSMYLCASISLAVSHTEAFFGQGTRLTVV.

The chain recombines TRBV19 with TRBJ1-1, with D possibly TRBD1 on 5 matching bases. This CDR3 contains 14 residues. Germline CDR1 is LNHDA and CDR2 is SQIVND (reference sequence). V was shortened by 2 bases and J by 2 bases, with 9 bases between the two germline ends. CDR3: CASSINDRNTEAFF. The CDR3 nucleotides read TGTGCCAGTAGTATAAATGACAGAAACACTGAAGCTTTCTTT.

The rearrangement uses TRBV5-6 and TRBJ2-1, with 8 bases matching TRBD2. This CDR3 is 15 amino acids long. Trimming took 2 bases from V and 2 from J; bases not matched to a gene: 3. Germline values: CDR1 SGHDT, CDR2 YYEEEE. CDR3 DNA sequence: TGTGCCAGCAGCTTTGTACTAGCGGCCTACAATGAGCAGTTCTTC. Translation: CASSFVLAAYNEQFF.

The chain recombines TRBV3-1 (or the pseudogene TRBV3-2) with TRBJ1-6, with TRBD1 as a possible D gene (5 bases). CDR1 is LGHDT, CDR2 YNNKEL, per germline (reference sequence). V was pared by 3 bases and J by 0 bases, with 12 bases between. The CDR3 is 17 amino acids. The CDR3 loop reads CASSQGGWGSYNSPLHF. The CDR3 DNA reads as TGTGCCAGCAGCCAGGGGGGTTGGGGCTCCTATAATTCACCCCTCCACTTT.

CDR3 region: CASSGTTRPYEQYF. In nucleotides, the CDR3 is TGTGCCAGCAGCGGGACTACCCGACCCTACGAGCAGTACTTC. The rearrangement joins TRBV27 to TRBJ2-7; 7 bases fit TRBD2. J was trimmed by 2 bases and V by 6 bases; bases with no gene match: 7. The CDR3 runs 14 residues. Germline V gives CDR1 MNHEY, CDR2 SMNVEV (reference sequence).

This chain links TRBV19 with TRBJ1-4; perhaps TRBD1 as D (6 bases). CDR3 length: 14 residues. Trimming stripped 8 bases from V and 12 bases from J, with 22 bases between. Germline V gene lookup returns CDR1 LNHDA and CDR2 SQIVND (reference sequence). Here the CDR3 DNA reads TGTGCCAGTTCCATGGGGGCGCGATCCGGGGAACTGTTTTTT. Translated, it gives CASSMGARSGELFF.

The chain employs TRBV3-1 (or the pseudogene TRBV3-2) and TRBJ2-3, with TRBD2 identical over 10 bases. This CDR3 region has 16 residues. Germline V CDR1 and CDR2: LGHDT, YNNKEL (reference sequence). J gave up 2 bases and V 6 bases, and 8 bases lay outside the gene matches. The CDR3 nucleotides read TGTGCCAGCAGACAAACTAGCGGGGCTCCCACAGATACGCAGTATTTT. This gives the protein CASRQTSGAPTDTQYF.

This chain connects TRBV24-1 to TRBJ2-6; 7 bases map to TRBD2. J lost 2 bases, V lost 9 bases, and 3 bases had no gene match. CDR1 is KGHDR, CDR2 SFDVKD, per germline. The length of the CDR3 is 14 residues. CDR3 amino acids: CATGEGTGANVLTF. DNA for the CDR3: TGTGCCACCGGGGAGGGAACTGGGGCCAACGTCCTGACTTTC.

This chain joins TRBV6-2 or TRBV6-3 and TRBJ2-2; D is uncertain. The CDR3 length is 13 residues. Per germline, CDR1 MNHEY and CDR2 SVGEGT. V was pared by 6 bases and J by 7 bases, with 12 bases between. CDR3 amino acids: CASSRSVNGELFF. As DNA, the CDR3 is TGTGCCAGCAGCCGGAGCGTGAACGGGGAGCTGTTTTTT.

The chain joins TRBV4-2 to TRBJ2-7; 9 bases fit TRBD2. The CDR3 is 16 residues long. The junction had 5 bases not matched to a gene; V was cut back by 1 base and J by 1 base. In germline, CDR1 is LGHNA, CDR2 YNFKEQ. CDR3 sequence: CASSQVERGDSYEQYF. The CDR3 DNA reads TGTGCCAGCAGCCAAGTGGAGCGGGGGGATTCCTACGAGCAGTACTTC.

V usage is TRBV18 and J usage is TRBJ1-5, with a weak D call TRBD1 (6 bases). Germline assignment: CDR1 KGHSH and CDR2 LQKENI. The germline V and J ends were trimmed by 5 bases and 7 bases, with 15 bases remaining between them. The length of the CDR3 is 14 residues. CDR3 nucleotides: TGTGCCAGCTCATTACAGGGTATGGGGCAGCCCCAGCATTTT. Translated, it gives CASSLQGMGQPQHF.

This chain connects TRBV27 to TRBJ2-7; no clear D. The germline V gene has CDR1 MNHEY and CDR2 SMNVEV (reference sequence). V lost 5 bases, J lost 2 bases, and 16 bases lay in between. The CDR3 is 15 residues long. CDR3 nucleotides: TGTGCCAGCAGTCCGTTGGATTCAGGAACCTACGAGCAGTACTTC. Residues: CASSPLDSGTYEQYF.

The table lists this clone with a count of one. V and J are TRBV24-1 and TRBJ2-4; D is undetermined. CDR1 KGHDR and CDR2 SFDVKD come from the germline V gene. Deletions cut 4 bases from V and 6 bases from J, with 6 bases between. CDR3 size: 12 residues. CDR3 in DNA: TGTGCCACCAGTGACTACTTAAACATTCAGTACTTC. Amino acid sequence: CATSDYLNIQYF.

The rearrangement uses TRBV4-1 and TRBJ1-2; 8 bases match TRBD1. This CDR3 contains 16 residues. The V segment lost 1 base and the J segment 4 bases; nucleotides outside the gene matches: 8. Germline values: CDR1 MGHRA, CDR2 YSYEKL. Written as DNA, the CDR3 is TGCGCCAGCAGCCAAGTCAATGGAGGACAGGGCTATGGCTACACCTTC. Its protein product is CASSQVNGGQGYGYTF.